These 30 T cell receptor beta chains were sequenced from one sample in a study of cytomegalovirus exposure and HLA in healthy donors. The primer mix had 60 Vbeta and 13 Jbeta primers. Clones were sequenced by immunoSEQ multiplex PCR, and TCRdb holds only the in-frame ones, with some missing. The sample includes 150,000 to 200,000 clones, around 83% of them seen just once. The source material was PBMCs. All receptors come from a woman in her forties in good health and CMV-seronegative.

The rearrangement uses TRBV27 and TRBJ1-1; the D is unclear. There are 16 residues in the CDR3. Germline loops: CDR1 MNHEY, CDR2 SMNVEV (reference sequence). V was trimmed by 1 base and J by 4 bases, leaving 16 bases between them. CDR3 in DNA: TGTGCCAGCAGTTTATGGGCCAGCAGTCAACTCACTGAAGCTTTCTTT. It yields the protein CASSLWASSQLTEAFF.

V usage is TRBV5-1 and J usage is TRBJ1-4, with 8 nucleotides matching TRBD1. The CDR3 loop spans 14 amino acids. Germline V gene sequence: CDR1 SGHRS, CDR2 YFSETQ. The J segment lost 6 bases and the V segment lost 4 bases, leaving 5 bases of the junction unmatched. CDR3 coding DNA: TGCGCCAGCAGCGCGGGACAGGAATATGAAAAACTGTTTTTT. Protein sequence: CASSAGQEYEKLFF. The whole variable domain, remainder taken from reference TRBV5-1 and TRBJ1-4, is KAGVTQTPRYLIKTRGQQVTLSCSPISGHRSVSWYQQTPGQGLQFLFEYFSETQRNKGNFPGRFSGRQFSNSRSEMNVSTLELGDSALYLCASSAGQEYEKLFFGSGTQLSVL.

The chain couples TRBV5-1 to TRBJ1-1; D might be TRBD1 (6 bases). Trimming pared 3 bases from V and 0 bases from J, leaving 9 bases between. This CDR3 is 14 amino acids long. Germline lookup yields CDR1 SGHRS and CDR2 YFSETQ. The CDR3 DNA reads TGCGCCAGCAGCTCAGGGGCGATGAACACTGAAGCTTTCTTT. This encodes CASSSGAMNTEAFF.

On this clone itself: Sequence at one end of the junction differs from germline and may be a read error. J is TRBJ1-5 and V is TRBV7-9; D may be TRBD1 (5 bases). CDR1 is SEHNR and CDR2 is FQNEAQ in the germline V gene (reference sequence). The CDR3 contains 13 residues. This CDR3 is CSSSNNQGQPQHF. Here the CDR3 DNA reads TGTTCCAGCAGCAACAACCAGGGTCAGCCCCAGCATTTT.

This sequence joins TRBV7-6 and TRBJ2-1, with D unresolved. CDR3 size: 13 residues. The ends were cut back, 2 bases at V and 7 bases at J, with 9 bases in the middle. The germline gives CDR1 SGHVS, CDR2 FNYEAQ. This CDR3 is CASSLSPRNEQFF. In nucleotides, the CDR3 is TGTGCCAGCAGCTTAAGCCCGCGGAATGAGCAGTTCTTC.

This clone was counted ten times or more. The V gene is TRBV2, the J gene TRBJ2-2; 9 bases are shared with TRBD1. Germline trimming cut 6 bases from V and 4 bases from J; bases unmatched to any gene: 3. The germline V gene has CDR1 SNHLY and CDR2 FYNNEI. CDR3 size: 14 residues. CDR3 region: CASRQGAGTGELFF. As DNA, the CDR3 is TGTGCCAGCAGACAGGGGGCTGGCACCGGGGAGCTGTTTTTT.

The rearrangement links TRBV19 to TRBJ2-5, with D perhaps matching TRBD1 (6 bases). The V gene's germline CDR1 is LNHDA and CDR2 SQIVND (reference sequence). Between the trimmed V and J ends, which lost 1 base and 1 base, there was a span of 13 bases. The CDR3 contains 16 residues. In nucleotides, the CDR3 is TGTGCCAGTAGTATAGGACAGGCCAGCATCCAAGAGACCCAGTACTTC. It translates to CASSIGQASIQETQYF.

The gene calls are TRBV6-6 and TRBJ2-2; 10 bases match TRBD1. V was pared by 6 bases and J by 3 bases, with 7 bases of the junction left unmatched. This CDR3 contains 16 residues. CDR1 and CDR2 from the germline V gene are MNHNY and SVGAGI (reference sequence). The CDR3 DNA follows: TGTGCCAGCAGAGACCGACAGGGGGCCGACACCGGGGAGCTGTTTTTT. As protein: CASRDRQGADTGELFF.

CDR3 coding DNA: TGCGCCAGCAGCCAAGGGGGGACTAGCGGGACGCTTTACTTC. This sequence encodes CASSQGGTSGTLYF. This chain uses TRBV4-3 with TRBJ2-7; 13 bases agree with TRBD2. Germline V gene lookup returns CDR1 LGHNA and CDR2 YSLEER. The CDR3 is 14 amino acids. With V trimmed by 1 base and J by 13 bases, 7 bases remained unmatched.

This chain links TRBV19 with TRBJ2-2; 7 bases are a match to TRBD1. This CDR3 spans 15 amino acids. Germline V gene lookup returns CDR1 LNHDA and CDR2 SQIVND (reference sequence). Germline trimming cut 0 bases from V and 5 bases from J; bases unmatched to any gene: 3. The CDR3 sequence is CASSIEQGNTGELFF. CDR3 DNA: TGTGCCAGTAGTATAGAACAGGGGAATACCGGGGAGCTGTTTTTT.

V gene TRBV18 combines with J gene TRBJ2-7; D might be TRBD1 (5 bases). This CDR3 has 14 amino acids. Per germline, CDR1 KGHSH and CDR2 LQKENI. With 6 bases removed from V and 3 bases from J, the gap between germline ends came to 15 bases. The chain's CDR3 is CASSVGASLYEQYV. The CDR3 coding sequence is TGTGCCAGCTCCGTAGGGGCATCACTCTACGAGCAGTACGTC.

This chain uses TRBV7-6 with TRBJ2-1; TRBD2 matches at 13 bases. Looked up from germline, CDR1 is SGHVS and CDR2 is FNYEAQ. CDR3 size: 16 residues. V trimming: 4 bases; J trimming: 7 bases; junction bases outside the gene matches: 7. The CDR3 nucleotides read TGTGCCAGCAGCTCCGGACTAGCGGGAGAGGGTAATGAGCAGTTCTTC. Encoded protein: CASSSGLAGEGNEQFF. Full variable domain (remainder filled in from reference TRBV7-6 and TRBJ2-1): GAGVSQSPRYKVTKRGQDVALRCDPISGHVSLYWYRQALGQGPEFLTYFNYEAQQDKSGLPNDRFSAERPEGSISTLTIQRTEQRDSAMYRCASSSGLAGEGNEQFFGPGTRLTVL.

The rearrangement joins TRBV18 to TRBJ2-1; tentative D call: TRBD2 (5 bases). Germline V CDR1 and CDR2: KGHSH, LQKENI. The CDR3 totals 16 residues. Between the trimmed V and J ends, which lost 2 bases and 9 bases, there was a span of 20 bases. The CDR3 sequence is CASSPNYHPDSGEQFF. The CDR3, as DNA: TGTGCCAGCTCACCAAACTATCACCCGGACTCTGGTGAGCAGTTCTTC.

This chain uses TRBV6-5 with TRBJ1-4; 9 bases fit TRBD1. Unmatched junction bases numbered 10, after V lost 9 bases and J lost 8 bases. Germline V gene data show CDR1 as MNHEY and CDR2 as SVGAGI. The CDR3 length is 14 residues. The CDR3 region has the DNA TGTGCCAGTACGACGACAGGGGGGCGGGAAAAACTGTTTTTT. As protein: CASTTTGGREKLFF.

This chain links TRBV7-2 with TRBJ2-3, with 7 bases that match TRBD2. J lost 14 bases, V lost 2 bases, and 10 bases had no gene match. The CDR3 extends over 13 amino acids. Looked up from germline, CDR1 is SGHTA and CDR2 is FQGNSA. The CDR3: CASSLNTGEGGYF. For the CDR3, the DNA is TGTGCCAGCAGCTTAAATACCGGGGAGGGCGGGTATTTT.

The rearrangement links TRBV7-2 to TRBJ1-5; D is uncertain. The CDR3 covers 15 residues. Germline-derived CDR1 and CDR2 are SGHTA and FQGNSA. Deletions cut 2 bases from V and 2 bases from J, with 10 bases between. CDR3 sequence reads: CASSLSGGGNQPQHF. For the CDR3, the DNA is TGTGCCAGCAGCTTATCTGGCGGGGGCAATCAGCCCCAGCATTTT. Looking up the rest from reference TRBV7-2 and TRBJ1-5 gives the full variable domain: GAGVSQSPSNKVTEKGKDVELRCDPISGHTALYWYRQSLGQGLEFLIYFQGNSAPDKSGLPSDRFSAERTGGSVSTLTIQRTQQEDSAVYLCASSLSGGGNQPQHFGDGTRLSIL.

This chain uses TRBV29-1 with TRBJ1-2; 10 nucleotides agree with TRBD1. The V and J ends lost 2 bases and 3 bases, in that order; junction bases with no gene match: 3. The CDR3 contains 14 residues. Germline-derived CDR1 and CDR2 are SQVTM and ANQGSEA. CDR3 amino acids: CSVEPGTGDYGYTF. As DNA, the CDR3 is TGCAGCGTTGAACCCGGGACAGGGGACTATGGCTACACCTTC.

This chain uses TRBV4-3 with TRBJ2-1, with 8 bases matching TRBD2. Trimming at V came to 4 bases and at J to 4 bases, leaving 6 bases not matched to a gene. The germline V gene encodes CDR1 LGHNA and CDR2 YSLEER. The CDR3 loop spans 15 amino acids. CDR3 protein: CASSPREGPYNEQFF. The CDR3 DNA reads as TGCGCCAGCAGCCCCCGGGAGGGCCCGTACAATGAGCAGTTCTTC.

V usage is TRBV7-2 and J usage is TRBJ2-7; TRBD2 agrees at 14 bases. The V gene's germline CDR1 is SGHTA and CDR2 FQGNSA. With 1 base clipped from V and 7 bases from J, the junction kept 6 bases outside the gene matches. The length of the CDR3 is 16 residues. CDR3 region: CASSLEGTSGSKEQYV. CDR3 coding DNA: TGTGCCAGCAGCTTAGAGGGGACTAGCGGGAGCAAGGAGCAGTACGTC.

The DNA of the CDR3 is TGTGCCAGCAGTATGACCAGCACGGGGTACAATGAGCAGTTCTTC. Encoded protein: CASSMTSTGYNEQFF. The genes are TRBV6-5 and TRBJ2-1, with D tentatively TRBD2 (5 bases). The CDR3 has 15 amino acids. In germline, CDR1 is MNHEY, CDR2 SVGAGI. V gave up 5 bases and J gave up 4 bases, with 15 bases separating them.

This clone showed up just a few times. CDR3 protein: CASSLAGGPEETQYF. CDR3 bases: TGCGCCAGCAGCTTGGCGGGAGGGCCGGAAGAGACCCAGTACTTC. The chain uses TRBV5-1 and TRBJ2-5; 8 bases fit TRBD2. CDR1 and CDR2 (germline): SGHRS, YFSETQ. The V gene end was trimmed by 0 bases and the J gene end by 3 bases; junction bases not matched to a gene: 4. The CDR3 is 15 residues long.

This clone has a single count. The rearrangement joins TRBV14 to TRBJ2-1, with no clear D. CDR3 length equals 12 residues. The germline V gene encodes CDR1 SGHDN and CDR2 FVKESK. V lost 2 bases, J lost 6 bases, and 5 bases lay in between. The CDR3 reads CASSQLSNEQFF. DNA for the CDR3: TGTGCCAGCAGCCAACTTTCCAATGAGCAGTTCTTC.

Concerning this clone itself: At one boundary the junction diverges from the germline segment, which might be a read error. V usage is TRBV7-3 and J usage is TRBJ2-1; 11 bases match TRBD2. The CDR3 is 16 amino acids. Germline V lookup: CDR1 SGHTA, CDR2 FQGTGA. In DNA, the CDR3 is TGTTCCAGCAGCTCGGGACTAGCGGTTTCCTACAATGAGCAGTTCTTC. It is translated as CSSSSGLAVSYNEQFF.

V usage is TRBV4-3 and J usage is TRBJ1-5; tentatively, D is TRBD1 (5 bases). The CDR3 spans 17 residues. The germline CDR1 and CDR2 sequences are LGHNA and YSLEER. V gave up 0 bases and J gave up 0 bases, with 12 bases separating them. CDR3 region: CASSQDLGTYSNQPQHF. DNA of the CDR3: TGCGCCAGCAGCCAAGATTTGGGGACTTATAGCAATCAGCCCCAGCATTTT.

The DNA for the CDR3 is TGTGCCAGTAGTTTAAGAACAGGCCAGAATCAGCCCCAGCATTTT. As protein: CASSLRTGQNQPQHF. The chain carries TRBV19 and TRBJ1-5; D is possibly TRBD1 (5 bases). Trimming took off 5 bases at V and 4 bases at J, with 15 bases between the two ends. Germline CDR1 reads LNHDA; CDR2 reads SQIVND (reference sequence). CDR3 length equals 15 residues.

With respect to this clone: One end of the junction does not line up with germline, which may come from a read error. The chain recombines TRBV7-7 with TRBJ2-3, with a weak D call TRBD1 (6 bases). The CDR3 runs 14 residues. Per the germline V gene, CDR1 is SSHAT and CDR2 is FNYEAQ (reference sequence). The CDR3 reads CASSPNRATDTQYF. The CDR3 DNA reads TGTGCTAGCAGCCCAAACAGGGCCACAGATACGCAGTATTTT.

V and J are TRBV5-1 and TRBJ2-3, with D unclear. Germline CDR1 reads SGHRS; CDR2 reads YFSETQ. V was clipped by 0 bases and J by 0 bases, with 8 bases between them. The CDR3 sequence is 15 residues long. DNA of the CDR3: TGCGCCAGCAGCTTGGGGCAGTTTAGCACAGATACGCAGTATTTT. This sequence encodes CASSLGQFSTDTQYF.

The chain has TRBV12-5 and TRBJ2-3; a possible D gene is TRBD1 (6 bases). V lost 5 bases and J 3 bases, leaving 9 bases between the germline ends. Germline CDR1 and CDR2: LGHNT and FRNRAP. The CDR3 spans 13 residues. The CDR3 coding sequence is TGTGCTAGTGGTCGCCAGGGGACAGATACGCAGTATTTT. Protein product: CASGRQGTDTQYF.

This clone was seen only a few times. The V and J genes are TRBV5-1 and TRBJ1-1; no clear D. The V gene lost 5 bases and the J gene lost 8 bases, with 25 bases spanning the gap. Germline CDR1 and CDR2: SGHRS and YFSETQ. The CDR3 runs to 16 residues. CDR3: CASRSSPGSPQREAFF. The CDR3 nucleotides are TGCGCCAGCAGATCTTCACCGGGATCACCTCAAAGGGAAGCTTTCTTT.

The rearrangement joins TRBV10-3 to TRBJ2-3; no clear D. Germline V gene sequence: CDR1 ENHRY, CDR2 SYGVKD. Trimming removed 3 bases at V and 1 base at J, with 8 bases between. The CDR3 loop spans 14 amino acids. This CDR3 reads CAISDTEGTDTQYF. The CDR3 nucleotides read TGTGCCATCAGTGACACCGAGGGCACAGATACGCAGTATTTT.